Presented here are 7 T cell receptor beta chains from one specimen sequenced in a study of control samples from healthy donors and cancer patients. Generated by immunoSEQ multiplex PCR, the TCRdb table keeps only in-frame clones and is missing some. Of fewer than 95,000 clones listed, more than 85% were seen once; the top ten hold over 1%. Material for sequencing was blood. These receptors all come from a woman aged 50 to 60 in good health.

The V gene is TRBV4-3, the J gene TRBJ1-6; D call uncertain. This CDR3 has 16 amino acids. Trimming pared 3 bases from V and 8 bases from J, leaving 17 bases between. Germline V CDR1 and CDR2: LGHNA, YSLEER. The CDR3 region has the DNA TGCGCCAGCAGCCAGGCTCTTTTAGAGGCCGATTCACCCCTCCACTTT. It specifies CASSQALLEADSPLHF.

The chain has TRBV24-1 and TRBJ2-1; 7 nucleotides line up with TRBD1. V lost 9 bases, J lost 3 bases, and 4 bases stayed unmatched. Germline V gene data show CDR1 as KGHDR and CDR2 as SFDVKD. CDR3 length: 13 residues. The CDR3 bases are TGTGCCACCGGGACAGAAAACTACAATGAGCAGTTCTTC. This gives the protein CATGTENYNEQFF.

V and J are TRBV4-3 and TRBJ1-2; D unresolved. Looked up from germline, CDR1 is LGHNA and CDR2 is YSLEER. V lost 0 bases, J lost 0 bases, and 8 bases lay in between. This CDR3 has 15 residues. The CDR3 sequence is CASSQDLVANYGYTF. CDR3 DNA: TGCGCCAGCAGCCAAGACTTGGTGGCTAACTATGGCTACACCTTC.

The genes are TRBV7-8 and TRBJ1-2; 8 positions agree with TRBD1. J gave up 4 bases and V 2 bases, and 0 bases lay outside the gene matches. This CDR3 contains 13 residues. Germline CDR1 and CDR2: SGHVS and FQNEAQ. CDR3 sequence reads: CASSLQGAYGYTF. The CDR3 DNA is TGTGCCAGCAGCTTACAGGGGGCCTATGGCTACACCTTC.

The chain links TRBV6-5 to TRBJ2-5, with 7 bases aligning to TRBD1. The J segment lost 5 bases and the V segment lost 6 bases, leaving 9 bases of the junction unmatched. CDR1 MNHEY and CDR2 SVGAGI come from the germline V gene. The CDR3 covers 14 residues. CDR3 nucleotides: TGTGCCAGCAGCCGGGACAGAGCTGGGGAGACCCAGTACTTC. Protein product: CASSRDRAGETQYF.

This clone was seen a single time. The rearrangement joins TRBV28 to TRBJ2-5; D is uncertain. This CDR3 comprises 14 residues. Trimming pared 5 bases from V and 1 base from J, leaving 11 bases between. Germline V CDR1 and CDR2: MDHEN, SYDVKM. In DNA, the CDR3 is TGTGCCAGCAGTCCTGACCGGGCCCAAGAGACCCAGTACTTC. It yields the protein CASSPDRAQETQYF.

The chain is built from TRBV15 and TRBJ1-5; 8 bases line up with TRBD1. The CDR3 has 17 residues. Trimming cost V 1 base and J 3 bases; bases outside gene matches: 8. CDR1 and CDR2 from the germline V gene are LNHNV and YYDKDF (reference sequence). DNA for the CDR3: TGTGCCACCAGCAGAGTCAGGGGGCTAAACCTCAATCAGCCCCAGCATTTT. Translating gives CATSRVRGLNLNQPQHF.